This TCR beta chain was found in a study of T cells in Graves' hyperthyroidism and ophthalmopathy. At the level of the study: Before any treatment, at initial diagnosis, peripheral blood was collected. Whole-study results and caveats: Most thyroid-expanded clonotypes above 0.001 were also found in blood.

The CDR3 spans 16 residues. Trimming stripped 0 bases from V and 1 base from J, with 9 bases between. Germline V gene sequence: CDR1 MNHEY, CDR2 SVGEGT. This clonotype turned up a few times. Its target is not known. The source material, RNA transcripts, was used to amplify TCR beta CDR3 regions. RT-PCR in the first round (using the HTBI primer set) targeted the TCR CDR3. TCRdb reanalysed the multiplex PCR reads using MiXCR and keeps one entry per CDR3 protein. Of some 490,000 distinct CDR3 sequences in the sample, 22% are singletons; the top ten hold approximately 49%. With duration under 3 months, ophthalmopathy was active: Clinical Activity Score at least 3, NOSPECS at least 4. In making diagnoses, clinical symptoms, serum thyroxine and TRAb, thyroid ultrasound and orbital computed tomography were all used.

The receptor comes from an older woman with Graves' ophthalmopathy. Input material: blood. The chain couples TRBV6-2 or TRBV6-3 to TRBJ2-2, with D unclear. The CDR3 reads CASSYSRKLNTGELFF. CDR3 sequence (DNA): TGTGCCAGCAGTTACTCAAGAAAACTGAACACCGGGGAGCTGTTTTTT.